This paragraph reports one TCR beta chain. This specimen belongs to a study of blood T cell repertoires in COVID-19. Method: immunoSEQ multiplex PCR; TCRdb's copy keeps in-frame clones and lacks some. The sample holds tens of thousands of clones; 65% to 85% are singletons and the top ten take roughly 3.1%. Germline CDR1 PRHDT, CDR2 FYEKMQ (reference sequence). The CDR3 runs to 15 residues. After removal of 7 bases from V and 2 bases from J, the junction contained 6 bases not matched to a gene. The TCR originated in a man between 65 and 79 years old with COVID-19, enrolled during active disease. This chain uses TRBV13 with TRBJ2-1; 9 nucleotides agree with TRBD2. Sequencing used peripheral blood. The CDR3 sequence: CASNGLALPYNEQFF. CDR3 bases: TGTGCCAGCAACGGACTAGCGCTACCCTACAATGAGCAGTTCTTC.